A single sample is the source of the 21 T cell receptor beta chains below, sequenced in a study of blood T cell repertoires in COVID-19. Only in-frame clones appear in the TCRdb table, and some are missing; sequencing was by immunoSEQ multiplex PCR. This sample yields a few hundred thousand clones, of which over 85% are seen a single time; roughly 10% belongs to the top ten. Material: peripheral blood. Source of these receptors: a woman aged 30 to 39 with COVID-19, enrolled during active disease.

The count of this clone is one. The chain is built from TRBV6-5 and TRBJ2-7, with 8 bases identical to TRBD2. Germline V CDR1 and CDR2: MNHEY, SVGAGI. Trimming at V came to 5 bases and at J to 3 bases, leaving 6 bases not matched to a gene. The CDR3 spans 14 residues. The CDR3: CASSTLAEIYEQYF. The CDR3 DNA reads TGTGCCAGCAGTACACTAGCGGAGATCTACGAGCAGTACTTC.

The gene calls are TRBV11-2 and TRBJ2-1; no clear D. Germline V lookup: CDR1 SGHAT, CDR2 FQNNGV. The length of the CDR3 is 13 residues. Between the trimmed V and J ends, which lost 1 base and 6 bases, there was a span of 7 bases. CDR3 coding DNA: TGTGCCAGCAGCTTAGGAATCGGCAATGAGCAGTTCTTC. This codes for CASSLGIGNEQFF.

This sequence joins TRBV20-1 and TRBJ2-7, with TRBD1 identical over 8 bases. V lost 3 bases and J lost 3; bases outside the gene matches: 4. Germline CDR1 DFQATT, CDR2 SNEGSKA (reference sequence). This CDR3 is 13 amino acids long. CDR3 protein: CSASRDRGYEQYF. The CDR3 DNA sequence: TGCAGTGCTAGTCGTGACAGGGGCTACGAGCAGTACTTC.

This chain joins TRBV28 and TRBJ2-1; 8 bases align to TRBD1. CDR1 and CDR2 from the germline V gene are MDHEN and SYDVKM. This CDR3 comprises 15 residues. V gave up 5 bases and J gave up 9 bases; unmatched junction bases: 12. The CDR3 bases are TGTGCCAGCAGTCCAGCCACGACAGGGGAGGTTGAGCAGTTCTTC. The encoded protein is CASSPATTGEVEQFF.

This clone was found once. The chain recombines TRBV11-2 with TRBJ2-7; TRBD1 matches at 8 bases. V trimming: 5 bases; J trimming: 3 bases; junction bases outside the gene matches: 12. CDR3 length: 16 residues. CDR1 is SGHAT and CDR2 is FQNNGV in the germline V gene. The CDR3 coding sequence is TGTGCCAGCAGCCCAGGCGACAGGGGACCCGGCTACGAGCAGTACTTC. Protein sequence: CASSPGDRGPGYEQYF.

J is TRBJ1-1 and V is TRBV28; 11 nucleotides align to TRBD1. Germline V gene data show CDR1 as MDHEN and CDR2 as SYDVKM. Trimming cost V 6 bases and J 11 bases; bases outside gene matches: 8. This CDR3 is 13 amino acids long. CDR3: CASRRGTGGYAFF. The DNA for the CDR3 is TGTGCCAGCAGACGAGGGACAGGGGGTTATGCTTTCTTT. Full variable domain (outside the CDR3, taken from reference TRBV28 and TRBJ1-1): DVKVTQSSRYLVKRTGEKVFLECVQDMDHENMFWYRQDPGLGLRLIYFSYDVKMKEKGDIPEGYSVSREKKERFSLILESASTNQTSMYLCASRRGTGGYAFFGQGTRLTVV.

The V call is TRBV25-1, the J call TRBJ1-1; no clear D gene. Trimming pared 4 bases from V and 3 bases from J, leaving 9 bases between. Germline assignment: CDR1 MGHDK and CDR2 SYGVNS. The CDR3 contains 13 residues. DNA for the CDR3: TGTGCCAGCAGTGCACGAGGATACACTGAAGCTTTCTTT. This encodes CASSARGYTEAFF.

Here the CDR3 reads CASSQESWAGGNIQYF. The CDR3 DNA sequence: TGTGCCAGCAGCCAAGAATCTTGGGCAGGGGGGAACATTCAGTACTTC. The chain links TRBV4-2 to TRBJ2-4; D might be TRBD1 (7 bases). V lost 0 bases and J lost 7, with 16 bases in between. Looked up from germline, CDR1 is LGHNA and CDR2 is YNFKEQ. The CDR3 covers 16 residues.

The rearrangement links TRBV29-1 to TRBJ2-1, with D maybe TRBD1 (7 bases). This CDR3 region has 16 residues. Germline CDR1 reads SQVTM; CDR2 reads ANQGSEA. Trimming took 7 bases from V and 5 from J, leaving 24 bases between them. The CDR3 reads CSAQWRGRWIDNEQFF. The CDR3 DNA follows: TGCAGCGCCCAATGGAGGGGGCGATGGATAGACAATGAGCAGTTCTTC.

The chain is built from TRBV13 and TRBJ1-3, with D unclear. Per the germline V gene, CDR1 is PRHDT and CDR2 is FYEKMQ (reference sequence). The CDR3 extends over 14 amino acids. The germline V and J ends were trimmed by 4 bases and 0 bases, with 7 bases remaining between them. CDR3 in DNA: TGTGCCAGCAGCTATACTAGCTCTGGAAACACCATATATTTT. Translating it yields CASSYTSSGNTIYF. Looking up the rest from reference TRBV13 and TRBJ1-3 gives the full variable domain: AAGVIQSPRHLIKEKRETATLKCYPIPRHDTVYWYQQGPGQDPQFLISFYEKMQSDKGSIPDRFSAQQFSDYHSELNMSSLELGDSALYFCASSYTSSGNTIYFGEGSWLTVV.

This clone occurred once. One end of the junction fails to match germline, which may point to a read error. In the same sample, other DNA sequences code for this CDR3. The chain has TRBV4-1 and TRBJ1-4; a weak D match, TRBD1 (5 bases). Germline CDR1 MGHRA, CDR2 YSYEKL. The CDR3 is 14 amino acids. CDR3 protein: CASSTTALNEKLFF. The DNA of the CDR3 is TGCGCCAGCAGCACGACAGCGCTTAATGAAAAACTATTTTTT.

This clone appeared a single time. The chain's CDR3 is CSVESWAASGGIGNEQFF. CDR3 nucleotides: TGCAGCGTTGAGAGTTGGGCGGCTAGCGGGGGGATAGGGAATGAGCAGTTCTTC. V and J are TRBV29-1 and TRBJ2-1, with 11 bases matching TRBD2. Germline V CDR1 and CDR2: SQVTM, ANQGSEA. This CDR3 is 18 amino acids long. V was pared by 3 bases and J by 7 bases, with 17 bases of the junction left unmatched.

The chain couples TRBV18 to TRBJ1-6; D is unresolved. Trimming left V 6 bases short and J 10 bases short, with 13 bases between. The CDR3 length is 13 residues. CDR1 and CDR2 (germline): KGHSH, LQKENI. CDR3 amino acids: CASSLELGSPLHF. The DNA for the CDR3 is TGTGCCAGCTCGCTAGAATTAGGATCACCCCTCCACTTT.

This chain joins TRBV29-1 and TRBJ2-1; tentative D call: TRBD1 (5 bases). Trimming took 4 bases from V and 7 from J, leaving 11 bases between them. The germline CDR1 and CDR2 sequences are SQVTM and ANQGSEA. The CDR3 consists of 12 residues. The CDR3 sequence: CSVGAGLNEQFF. The CDR3 region has the DNA TGCAGCGTTGGGGCAGGGTTGAATGAGCAGTTCTTC.

In DNA, the CDR3 is TGCGCCAGCAGCGCTACTCGGGGGGGCACGGCGAGCTCCTACAATGAGCAGTTCTTC. Its translation is CASSATRGGTASSYNEQFF. The gene calls are TRBV5-1 and TRBJ2-1, with TRBD2 matching over 8 bases. In germline, CDR1 is SGHRS, CDR2 YFSETQ. With 4 bases clipped from V and 0 bases from J, the junction kept 15 bases outside the gene matches. The CDR3 is 19 residues long.

On this clone: Different DNA sequences within this sample yield the same CDR3. The V call is TRBV19, the J call TRBJ1-2, with 8 bases identical to TRBD1. CDR3 length equals 13 residues. V dropped 5 bases and J dropped 5; count of bases not matched to a gene: 4. The germline CDR1 and CDR2 sequences are LNHDA and SQIVND (reference sequence). The CDR3 region is CASSPDRGYGYTF. CDR3 DNA: TGTGCCAGTAGTCCCGACAGGGGTTATGGCTACACCTTC. The whole variable domain, filled in from reference TRBV19 and TRBJ1-2, reads DGGITQSPKYLFRKEGQNVTLSCEQNLNHDAMYWYRQDPGQGLRLIYYSQIVNDFQKGDIAEGYSVSREKKESFPLTVTSAQKNPTAFYLCASSPDRGYGYTFGSGTRLTVV.

The rearrangement joins TRBV19 to TRBJ2-7; 10 bases are shared with TRBD2. The J segment lost 2 bases and the V segment lost 6 bases, leaving 4 bases of the junction unmatched. The CDR3 is 14 amino acids. Germline loops: CDR1 LNHDA, CDR2 SQIVND (reference sequence). The CDR3 region has the DNA TGTGCCAGTAGCGTACTAGCGGGGCCCTACGAGCAGTACTTC. Translating gives CASSVLAGPYEQYF.

The chain employs TRBV24-1 and TRBJ1-5, with no clear D. CDR1 is KGHDR, CDR2 SFDVKD, per germline. V shed 2 bases and J shed 0 bases, with 13 bases lying between them. The CDR3 is 17 amino acids. DNA for the CDR3: TGTGCCACCAGTGATTGGATCCTCGGGAGTAGCAATCAGCCCCAGCATTTT. It is translated as CATSDWILGSSNQPQHF.

CDR3 bases: TGTGCCAGCAGCTTAGGACTTCAGTCACCCCTCCACTTT. Translated: CASSLGLQSPLHF. The genes are TRBV7-9 and TRBJ1-6, with D hard to call. The germline CDR1 and CDR2 sequences are SEHNR and FQNEAQ (reference sequence). The CDR3 loop spans 13 amino acids. V was cut by 1 base and J by 10 bases, with 8 bases left in between.

The chain links TRBV23-1 to TRBJ2-2, with 8 positions matching TRBD2. TRBV23-1 is an ORF, with its function uncertain. This CDR3 has 18 amino acids. V was pared by 8 bases and J by 5 bases, with 19 bases of the junction left unmatched. CDR3 amino acids: CASPTGKSSGVRTGELFF. Here the CDR3 DNA reads TGCGCCAGCCCTACCGGAAAAAGTAGCGGGGTCCGAACCGGGGAGCTGTTTTTT.

This chain connects TRBV4-2 to TRBJ2-1; 10 bases agree with TRBD2. Losses at the gene ends were 0 bases for V and 7 bases for J; bases not matched to a gene: 9. Germline values: CDR1 LGHNA, CDR2 YNFKEQ. This CDR3 contains 17 residues. DNA of the CDR3: TGTGCCAGCAGCCAAGATCGTGGAACTAGCGGGGTGAATGAGCAGTTCTTC. It codes for CASSQDRGTSGVNEQFF.